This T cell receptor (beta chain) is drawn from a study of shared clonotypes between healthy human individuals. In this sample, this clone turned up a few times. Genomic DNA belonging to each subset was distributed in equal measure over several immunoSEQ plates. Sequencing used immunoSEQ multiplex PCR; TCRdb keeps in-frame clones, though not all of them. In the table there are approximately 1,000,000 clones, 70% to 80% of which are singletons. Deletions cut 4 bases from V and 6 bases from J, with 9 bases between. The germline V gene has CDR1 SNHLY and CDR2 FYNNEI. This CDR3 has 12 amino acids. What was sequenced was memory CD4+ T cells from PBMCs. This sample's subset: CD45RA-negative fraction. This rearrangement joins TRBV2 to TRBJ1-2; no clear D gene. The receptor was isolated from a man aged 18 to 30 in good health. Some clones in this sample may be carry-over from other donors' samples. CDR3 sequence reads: CASSVAVDGYTF. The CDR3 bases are TGTGCCAGCAGTGTGGCTGTTGATGGCTACACCTTC.